Listed here are 32 T cell receptor beta chains from one sample, sequenced in a study of PD-L1 blockade in urothelial cancer (dated by TCRdb to 2016 to 2017). The library was generated by the immunoSEQ multiplex PCR assay. The source is immuneACCESS, and TCRdb retained only in-frame sequences with V and J called. Part of the clones is not carried over; for the studies checked, unresolved V genes explain less than half of this, and the remainder is unexplained. A total of about 43,000 clones appear in this sample, more than 70% of them only once. The top ten constitute roughly 14% of the sample. The sequenced sample was PBMCs, obtained around atezolizumab (anti-PD-L1) treatment. The origin of the receptors is an older woman with urothelial cancer.

The rearrangement links TRBV7-8 to TRBJ1-3, with D perhaps matching TRBD1 (6 bases). Trimming took off 4 bases at V and 2 bases at J, with 9 bases between the two ends. This CDR3 spans 14 amino acids. Germline V gene data show CDR1 as SGHVS and CDR2 as FQNEAQ. CDR3 in amino acids: CASSSAGAGNTIYF. The DNA for the CDR3 is TGTGCCAGCAGCTCCGCAGGGGCTGGAAACACCATATATTTT.

The gene calls are TRBV28 and TRBJ2-5; TRBD2 matches 11 bases. The CDR3 has 20 amino acids. The junction had 17 bases not matched to a gene; V was cut back by 4 bases and J by 1 base. The germline gives CDR1 MDHEN, CDR2 SYDVKM. The CDR3 loop reads CASSSTARLAGHPSQETQYF. The CDR3 DNA reads TGTGCCAGCAGTTCTACCGCCCGACTAGCGGGACACCCCTCCCAAGAGACCCAGTACTTC. The whole variable domain, filled in from reference TRBV28 and TRBJ2-5, reads DVKVTQSSRYLVKRTGEKVFLECVQDMDHENMFWYRQDPGLGLRLIYFSYDVKMKEKGDIPEGYSVSREKKERFSLILESASTNQTSMYLCASSSTARLAGHPSQETQYFGPGTRLLVL.

The chain carries TRBV2 and TRBJ1-3; weak D call: TRBD1 (5 bases). CDR3 length equals 13 residues. Germline V gene data show CDR1 as SNHLY and CDR2 as FYNNEI. V shed 7 bases and J shed 4 bases, with 11 bases lying between them. The CDR3 DNA sequence: TGTGCCAGCACGGGACTATACGGAAACACCATATATTTT. It encodes CASTGLYGNTIYF. Supplemented by reference TRBV2 and TRBJ1-3, the full variable domain reads EPEVTQTPSHQVTQMGQEVILRCVPISNHLYFYWYRQILGQKVEFLVSFYNNEISEKSEIFDDQFSVERPDGSNFTLKIRSTKLEDSAMYFCASTGLYGNTIYFGEGSWLTVV.

The gene calls are TRBV11-3 and TRBJ1-1, with D maybe TRBD1 (6 bases). CDR1 SGHNT and CDR2 YENEEA come from the germline V gene. This CDR3 has 15 residues. V lost 4 bases to trimming and J lost 1 base, with 13 bases between them. The chain's CDR3 is CASSSLQGPNTEAFF. In DNA, the CDR3 is TGTGCCAGCAGCTCACTACAGGGCCCGAACACTGAAGCTTTCTTT.

The chain employs TRBV7-3 and TRBJ2-1, with D perhaps TRBD2 (6 bases). The ends were cut back, 5 bases at V and 5 bases at J, with 28 bases in the middle. The CDR3 is 19 residues long. Germline assignment: CDR1 SGHTA and CDR2 FQGTGA. The CDR3 DNA sequence: TGTGCCAGCAGCCCCAAGGCACTAGCATTTTCGGCACGGGACAATGAGCAGTTCTTC. This gives the protein CASSPKALAFSARDNEQFF.

The CDR3 DNA reads as TGCGCCAGCAGCCAGGGGACAGGTTGGGGACAGCTTGAAAAACTGTTTTTT. Its translation: CASSQGTGWGQLEKLFF. V gene TRBV4-1 combines with J gene TRBJ1-4; 8 bases are a match to TRBD1. The CDR3 totals 17 residues. Germline V gene data show CDR1 as MGHRA and CDR2 as YSYEKL. After removal of 3 bases from V and 7 bases from J, the junction contained 13 bases not matched to a gene.

V usage is TRBV28 and J usage is TRBJ2-3; no definite D call. Trimming left V 4 bases short and J 10 bases short, with 12 bases between. CDR1 MDHEN and CDR2 SYDVKM come from the germline V gene. This CDR3 contains 12 residues. CDR3 sequence reads: CASSSSIISQYF. The CDR3 DNA follows: TGTGCCAGCAGTTCTTCTATAATCTCGCAGTATTTT. The complete variable domain, with remaining parts taken from reference TRBV28 and TRBJ2-3, reads DVKVTQSSRYLVKRTGEKVFLECVQDMDHENMFWYRQDPGLGLRLIYFSYDVKMKEKGDIPEGYSVSREKKERFSLILESASTNQTSMYLCASSSSIISQYFGPGTRLTVL.

This chain connects TRBV27 to TRBJ2-3, with 11 bases that match TRBD1. The CDR3 covers 16 residues. In germline, CDR1 is MNHEY, CDR2 SMNVEV (reference sequence). Unmatched junction bases numbered 6, after V lost 5 bases and J lost 2 bases. The CDR3 DNA reads TGTGCCAGCAGTCCCCGGACAGGGGGCATCACAGATACGCAGTATTTT. Translation: CASSPRTGGITDTQYF.

The chain uses TRBV7-8 and TRBJ1-5; maybe TRBD1 (5 bases). CDR3 length: 15 amino acids. V was cut by 5 bases and J by 1 base, with 12 bases left in between. Germline lookup yields CDR1 SGHVS and CDR2 FQNEAQ. The chain's CDR3 is CASSRGSQSNQPQHF. CDR3 DNA: TGTGCCAGCAGCAGGGGCAGTCAGAGCAATCAGCCCCAGCATTTT.

The CDR3 loop reads CASSSGQDNQPQHF. As DNA, the CDR3 is TGTGCCAGCAGTTCTGGACAGGATAATCAGCCCCAGCATTTT. This chain links TRBV27 with TRBJ1-5; 7 positions agree with TRBD1. This CDR3 region has 14 residues. Trimming at V came to 4 bases and at J to 4 bases, leaving 4 bases not matched to a gene. Germline CDR1 reads MNHEY; CDR2 reads SMNVEV (reference sequence).

The rearrangement joins TRBV4-3 to TRBJ1-5; 11 nucleotides match TRBD1. Germline V gene sequence: CDR1 LGHNA, CDR2 YSLEER. This CDR3 spans 15 amino acids. V lost 4 bases, J lost 7 bases, and 6 bases stayed unmatched. CDR3 sequence: CASSPRTGGQQPQHF. The CDR3 DNA reads TGCGCCAGCAGCCCACGGACAGGGGGCCAGCAGCCCCAGCATTTT.

This clone was observed a single time. V gene TRBV5-4 combines with J gene TRBJ2-2, with TRBD2 matching over 14 bases. Germline V lookup: CDR1 SGHNT, CDR2 YYREEE (reference sequence). This CDR3 has 15 residues. The trim removed 4 bases at V and 6 bases at J, leaving 2 bases unmatched. CDR3 region: CASSGTSGGPGELFF. CDR3 sequence (DNA): TGTGCCAGCAGCGGGACTAGCGGGGGACCCGGGGAGCTGTTTTTT.

This clone was recorded only once. The V and J genes are TRBV5-6 and TRBJ1-4, with no clear D. The CDR3 loop spans 14 amino acids. V was clipped by 0 bases and J by 4 bases, with 7 bases between them. The germline gives CDR1 SGHDT, CDR2 YYEEEE. The CDR3 DNA follows: TGTGCCAGCAGCTTGGGGCAGTATAATGAAAAACTGTTTTTT. This codes for CASSLGQYNEKLFF.

This clone was observed a single time. The V call is TRBV5-3, the J call TRBJ1-4, with 9 bases that match TRBD1. TRBV5-3 is treated as an ORF (open reading frame) with a function not yet certain. J was trimmed by 4 bases and V by 2 bases; bases with no gene match: 9. This CDR3 is 17 amino acids long. The CDR3 DNA follows: TGTGCCAGAAGCTTTCTCGAGACAGGGGGTGTTAATGAAAAACTGTTTTTT. Translating gives CARSFLETGGVNEKLFF.

The rearrangement links TRBV10-3 to TRBJ2-7; 8 nucleotides align to TRBD1. The CDR3 is 14 amino acids. CDR1 is ENHRY, CDR2 SYGVKD, per germline. V was pared by 2 bases and J by 5 bases, with 5 bases of the junction left unmatched. CDR3 amino acids: CAISELGQGHEQYF. CDR3 DNA sequence: TGTGCCATCAGTGAGCTTGGACAGGGCCACGAGCAGTACTTC.

The chain joins TRBV9 to TRBJ1-3; D unclear. V was shortened by 3 bases and J by 0 bases, with 10 bases between the two germline ends. CDR1 and CDR2 (germline): SGDLS, YYNGEE. The CDR3 covers 15 residues. The CDR3: CASSALAHSGNTIYF. The DNA of the CDR3 is TGTGCCAGCAGCGCCCTAGCCCACTCTGGAAACACCATATATTTT.

This clone was observed once. This chain connects TRBV10-1 to TRBJ1-6; TRBD1 matches 7 bases. The CDR3 has 13 amino acids. The germline V gene has CDR1 WNHNN and CDR2 SYGVQD (reference sequence). Germline trimming cut 7 bases from V and 10 bases from J; bases unmatched to any gene: 7. The CDR3 reads CASKRQGGSPLHF. The CDR3 nucleotides read TGCGCCAGCAAAAGACAGGGAGGCTCACCCCTCCACTTT.

The table lists this clone with a few counts. The CDR3 nucleotides read TGTGCCAGTCGACAGGGGGCGAGGGGCTACACCTTC. It translates to CASRQGARGYTF. This chain joins TRBV27 and TRBJ1-2; TRBD1 matches 10 bases. With V trimmed by 9 bases and J by 8 bases, 6 bases remained unmatched. Looked up from germline, CDR1 is MNHEY and CDR2 is SMNVEV (reference sequence). CDR3 length: 12 residues.

This chain links TRBV27 with TRBJ1-5; D is possibly TRBD1 (5 bases). Per germline, CDR1 MNHEY and CDR2 SMNVEV (reference sequence). CDR3 length: 13 residues. Trimming shortened V by 3 bases and J by 5 bases, and 8 bases separated the two germline ends. In DNA, the CDR3 is TGTGCCAGCAGTTTTACCAGGGATCAGCCCCAGCATTTT. As protein: CASSFTRDQPQHF.

The rearrangement uses TRBV29-1 and TRBJ1-2; 7 nucleotides agree with TRBD1. CDR1 and CDR2 (germline): SQVTM, ANQGSEA. The CDR3 covers 14 residues. V lost 6 bases and J lost 5; bases outside the gene matches: 12. The CDR3 DNA follows: TGCAGCGTCCTTTACCGGGACAGTATATATGGCTACACCTTC. Its protein is CSVLYRDSIYGYTF. Combining the CDR3 with reference TRBV29-1 and TRBJ1-2 gives the whole variable domain SAVISQKPSRDICQRGTSLTIQCQVDSQVTMMFWYRQQPGQSLTLIATANQGSEATYESGFVIDKFPISRPNLTFSTLTVSNMSPEDSSIYLCSVLYRDSIYGYTFGSGTRLTVV.

CDR3 nucleotide sequence: TGTGCCAGCAGTAGGGGGGGTTGGGGGTCCTCCTACGAGCAGTACTTC. Its translation is CASSRGGWGSSYEQYF. The chain carries TRBV27 and TRBJ2-7; TRBD2 might be the D (7 bases). V was clipped by 5 bases and J by 0 bases, with 17 bases between them. Germline CDR1 is MNHEY and CDR2 is SMNVEV (reference sequence). This CDR3 spans 16 amino acids.

This clone was found a few times. The V and J genes are TRBV9 and TRBJ2-2, with 11 positions matching TRBD2. Germline trimming cut 3 bases from V and 6 bases from J; bases unmatched to any gene: 7. Germline V gives CDR1 SGDLS, CDR2 YYNGEE. The CDR3 totals 16 residues. CDR3 nucleotides: TGTGCCAGCAGCGGGACTAGCGGGTCCTACGCCGGGGAGCTGTTTTTT. The encoded protein is CASSGTSGSYAGELFF. The full variable domain, its missing parts supplied by reference TRBV9 and TRBJ2-2, is DSGVTQTPKHLITATGQRVTLRCSPRSGDLSVYWYQQSLDQGLQFLIQYYNGEERAKGNILERFSAQQFPDLHSELNLSSLELGDSALYFCASSGTSGSYAGELFFGEGSRLTVL.

This chain links TRBV7-2 with TRBJ2-7; 8 nucleotides line up with TRBD2. Per germline, CDR1 SGHTA and CDR2 FQGNSA. V dropped 1 base and J dropped 1; count of bases not matched to a gene: 6. This CDR3 comprises 16 residues. This CDR3 reads CASSLGPSGLSYEQYF. DNA for the CDR3: TGTGCCAGCAGCTTAGGCCCTAGCGGGTTATCCTACGAGCAGTACTTC. Using reference TRBV7-2 and TRBJ2-7 for the parts outside the CDR3, the full variable domain is GAGVSQSPSNKVTEKGKDVELRCDPISGHTALYWYRQSLGQGLEFLIYFQGNSAPDKSGLPSDRFSAERTGGSVSTLTIQRTQQEDSAVYLCASSLGPSGLSYEQYFGPGTRLTVT.

V usage is TRBV27 and J usage is TRBJ2-5; D uncertain. Germline lookup yields CDR1 MNHEY and CDR2 SMNVEV (reference sequence). CDR3 size: 11 residues. Trimming shortened V by 6 bases and J by 4 bases, and 6 bases separated the two germline ends. The CDR3 region is CASSWRETQYF. In DNA, the CDR3 is TGTGCCAGCAGCTGGAGAGAGACCCAGTACTTC.

J is TRBJ1-2 and V is TRBV14; TRBD1 agrees at 8 bases. The CDR3 has 14 amino acids. Germline V CDR1 and CDR2: SGHDN, FVKESK. V dropped 4 bases and J dropped 4; count of bases not matched to a gene: 5. CDR3 residues: CASSPRTGFYGYTF. CDR3 sequence (DNA): TGTGCCAGCAGCCCCCGGACAGGGTTCTATGGCTACACCTTC.

The genes are TRBV5-1 and TRBJ2-3, with 9 bases fitting TRBD2. The germline gives CDR1 SGHRS, CDR2 YFSETQ. J was trimmed by 5 bases and V by 4 bases; bases with no gene match: 8. The CDR3 totals 15 residues. The CDR3 loop reads CASSTSSGGGDTQYF. In DNA form, the CDR3 reads TGCGCCAGCAGCACTAGTAGCGGGGGTGGAGATACGCAGTATTTT.

The chain couples TRBV7-9 to TRBJ2-7, with TRBD1 matching over 9 bases. This CDR3 has 13 residues. The germline V gene encodes CDR1 SEHNR and CDR2 FQNEAQ (reference sequence). The V gene end was trimmed by 5 bases and the J gene end by 3 bases; junction bases not matched to a gene: 2. The CDR3 protein is CASSGTGFYEQYF. CDR3 nucleotides: TGTGCCAGCAGCGGGACAGGGTTCTACGAGCAGTACTTC.

The chain links TRBV5-1 to TRBJ2-1; TRBD2 might be the D (7 bases). Germline CDR1 SGHRS, CDR2 YFSETQ. V lost 4 bases and J lost 7, with 15 bases in between. This CDR3 comprises 14 residues. Here the CDR3 DNA reads TGCGCCAGCAGCCCCTCGGGGGGCGATAATGAGCAGTTCTTC. This sequence encodes CASSPSGGDNEQFF.

The rearrangement links TRBV4-3 to TRBJ1-6; D perhaps matches TRBD1 (5 bases). Germline CDR1 LGHNA, CDR2 YSLEER. The CDR3 sequence is 14 residues long. The ends were cut back, 0 bases at V and 9 bases at J, with 9 bases in the middle. The CDR3 DNA reads as TGCGCCAGCAGCCAAGACCACGGGGGTTCACCCCTCCACTTT. Amino acid sequence: CASSQDHGGSPLHF.

The chain has TRBV19 and TRBJ2-7, with a possible D match to TRBD1 (6 bases). With 4 bases removed from V and 3 bases from J, the gap between germline ends came to 10 bases. This CDR3 comprises 13 residues. Germline assignment: CDR1 LNHDA and CDR2 SQIVND (reference sequence). CDR3 DNA: TGTGCCAGTAGTAAGGGACAATACTACGAGCAGTACTTC. It translates to CASSKGQYYEQYF.

The chain's CDR3 is CSVKASGREGAWGEQYF. The CDR3 coding sequence is TGCAGCGTTAAAGCTAGCGGGAGAGAGGGGGCATGGGGCGAGCAGTACTTC. This chain uses TRBV29-1 with TRBJ2-7; 10 bases align to TRBD2. With V trimmed by 5 bases and J by 6 bases, 19 bases remained unmatched. The CDR3 is 17 residues long. From germline, CDR1 is SQVTM and CDR2 ANQGSEA.

The chain carries TRBV28 and TRBJ2-5, with 7 positions matching TRBD1. Germline V CDR1 and CDR2: MDHEN, SYDVKM. With V trimmed by 5 bases and J by 2 bases, 5 bases remained unmatched. The CDR3 has 14 amino acids. The CDR3 DNA reads as TGTGCCAGCAGTACCCGGGACAGACAAGAGACCCAGTACTTC. Protein product: CASSTRDRQETQYF.